The rows below give T cell receptor beta chains drawn from one sample of a study of blood T cells in healthy people across ages. TCRdb used MiXCR to reprocess the 5' RACE reads, holding one entry per CDR3 protein. The sample carries about a million distinct CDR3 sequences, approximately 38% recorded once. Sample: blood. These receptors came from a man between 18 and 29 years old in good health. CDR3s include the opening cysteine and the closing phenylalanine or tryptophan. A D gene is named only where the DNA matches it firmly. Size values are once, few and many counts, or a class for expanded clones, and some rows have none.

TRBJ1-1 - - TRBV2 TGTGCCAGCAGTGGCGAGGGAAAAACTGAAGCTTTCTTT CASSGEGKTEAFF
TRBJ2-3 few - TRBV13 TGTGCCAGCAGCTCTCTGGTAGCGGAAATCACAGATACGCAGTATTTT CASSSLVAEITDTQYF
TRBJ2-3 - - TRBV7-9 TGTGCCAGCAGCTTAAGTGTAGGCGGAGGGGCGAATACGCAGTATTTT CASSLSVGGGANTQYF
TRBJ2-1 few TRBD1 TRBV20-1 TGCAGTGCTAGAAGGACAGGGGTCCACAATGAGCAGTTCTTC CSARRTGVHNEQFF
TRBJ1-1 - - TRBV14 TGTGCCAGCAGCCAAGAGCTGGGAGATACTGAAGCTTTCTTT CASSQELGDTEAFF
TRBJ1-1 many - TRBV3-1 TGTGCCAGCAGCCAAGAAGGGAACACTGAAGCTTTCTTT CASSQEGNTEAFF
TRBJ1-1 - - TRBV5-3 TGTGCCAGAAGCTTGTGGTTCAGGCCCCGTCCCCTGAACACTGAAGCTTTCTTT CARSLWFRPRPLNTEAFF
TRBJ1-2 - - TRBV12-3/TRBV12-4 TGTGCCAGCACCGCCACGCGTACTAACTATGGCTACACCTTC CASTATRTNYGYTF
TRBJ2-1 - - TRBV9 TGTGCCAGCAGCATAGCTACGGGTAGCTCCTACAATGAGCAGTTCTTC CASSIATGSSYNEQFF
TRBJ2-1 - TRBD1 TRBV30 TGTGCCTGTATGGCGGGGACAGGGAACTACAATGAGCAGTTCTTC CACMAGTGNYNEQFF
TRBJ1-5 - - TRBV15 TGTGCCACCAGCAGAGAGGGAGGAAATCAGCCCCAGCATTTT CATSREGGNQPQHF
TRBJ2-3 - - TRBV18 TGTGCCAGCTCACCATACATAGATACGCAGTATTTT CASSPYIDTQYF
TRBJ2-5 few - TRBV25-1 TGTGCCAGCAGTGTTCTGGGAGAGACCCAGTACTTC CASSVLGETQYF
TRBJ1-4 - - TRBV5-1 TGCGCCAGCAGCTTGGAAAGCCCAGGCGAAAAACTGTTTTTT CASSLESPGEKLFF
TRBJ1-1 few - TRBV12-3/TRBV12-4 TGTGCCAGCAGTCAAAAGACACTCATGAACACTGAAGCTTTCTTT CASSQKTLMNTEAFF
TRBJ1-2 - - TRBV6-5 TGTGCCAGCGCTTCGGGACTTTGGAGTGGCTACACCTTC CASASGLWSGYTF
TRBJ2-1 few - TRBV7-9 TGTGCCAGCAGCTCGTGGTTCGTGTACAATGAGCAGTTCTTC CASSSWFVYNEQFF
TRBJ1-2 few - TRBV3-1 TGTGCCAGCAGCCCCACCTCAGGGGCGGGAGGCTACACCTTC CASSPTSGAGGYTF
TRBJ1-2 - - TRBV7-2 TGTGCCAGCAGCGAAGAGATTCCCCCGATATATGGCTACACCTTC CASSEEIPPIYGYTF
TRBJ1-5 - - TRBV20-1 TGCAATGCTAGGGAAGCCAATCAGCCCCAGCATTTT CNAREANQPQHF
TRBJ1-3 - TRBD1 TRBV10-3 TGTGCCATCAGCTCGACAGGGGTGGGAAACACCATATATTTT CAISSTGVGNTIYF
TRBJ2-3 few TRBD2 TRBV7-9 TGTGCCAGCAGCCGAGCAGCGGGGGGGACAGATACGCAGTATTTT CASSRAAGGTDTQYF
TRBJ2-2 few TRBD1 TRBV25-1 TGTGCCAGCAGGTTAACGGGACAGGGGTTTTCCGGGGAGCTGTTTTTT CASRLTGQGFSGELFF
TRBJ1-2 - TRBD1 TRBV4-1 TGCGCCAGCAGCCAAGAGGACAGGGGAAGAGGAGGCTACACCTTC CASSQEDRGRGGYTF
TRBJ2-1 few - TRBV7-9 TGTGCCAGCAGCTCCCCCGGGCCGAATTCATGGGAGCAGTTCTTC CASSSPGPNSWEQFF
TRBJ2-1 many - TRBV2 TGTGCCAGCATACGGGACGCCTCCTACAATGAGCAGTTCTTC CASIRDASYNEQFF
TRBJ1-5 - - TRBV20-1 TGCAGTGCCCAGAAGGGTCCAGGGAGGAGGAGCAATCAGCCCCAGCATTTT CSAQKGPGRRSNQPQHF
TRBJ1-4 - - TRBV6-2/TRBV6-3 TGTGCCAGCACCCCACAACGGGCGGCGGGTCGGAATGAAAAACTGTTTTTT CASTPQRAAGRNEKLFF
TRBJ2-7 few - TRBV4-2 TGTGCCAGCAGCCAAGATTGGGCGGGGGCGAGAGAGCAGTACTTC CASSQDWAGAREQYF
TRBJ2-1 few TRBD2 TRBV3-1 TGTGCCAGCAGCCCCTCATTCGATAGCGGGGGGGCCAATGAGCAGTTCTTC CASSPSFDSGGANEQFF
TRBJ1-1 few - TRBV20-1 TGCAGTGCTAGGATGAATCTGAACACTGAAGCTTTCTTT CSARMNLNTEAFF
TRBJ1-5 few - TRBV12-3/TRBV12-4 TGTGCCAGCCGACGGGGGGGGAGTAATAGCAATCAGCCCCAGCATTTT CASRRGGSNSNQPQHF
TRBJ2-1 few TRBD1 TRBV5-1 TGCGCCAGCAGCTTGTCAGGGGGATTGACCTACAATGAGCAGTTCTTC CASSLSGGLTYNEQFF
TRBJ1-1 - - TRBV14 TGTGCCAGCAGCCAAGGATCTAGGGGGGGTCCAGGGGACACTGAAGCTTTCTTT CASSQGSRGGPGDTEAFF
TRBJ2-3 few TRBD2 TRBV6-6 TGTGCCAGCAGTTTGGGGTCGGGGACTAGGGCAGATACGCAGTATTTT CASSLGSGTRADTQYF
TRBJ1-1 - - TRBV9 TGTGCCAGCAGCGTAGGAGGAGGAGGACGGTCTCTCCCTGAAGCTTTCTTT CASSVGGGGRSLPEAFF
TRBJ2-1 - - TRBV5-1 TGCGCCAGCGGGCCCTACAATGAGCGGTTCTTC CASGPYNERFF
TRBJ2-2 once TRBD2 TRBV6-6 TGTGCCAGCAGCCCCCTCGGACTTGCGGGGGGAGACGGGGAGCTGTTTTTT CASSPLGLAGGDGELFF
TRBJ1-1 few TRBD1 TRBV9 TGTGCCAGCAGTGTAGGGGGCACGAACACTGAAGCTTTCTTT CASSVGGTNTEAFF
TRBJ2-6 - TRBD1 TRBV6-1 TGTGCCAGCAGACGACATCGGGACAGGTCCAGGTCTGGGGCCAACGTCCTGACTTTC CASRRHRDRSRSGANVLTF
TRBJ2-7 - - TRBV9 TGTGCCAGCAGCGTAGATTTCGGTTTTGGCTACGAGCAGTACTTC CASSVDFGFGYEQYF
TRBJ2-3 - - TRBV20-1 TGCAGTGCTAGAGAGTCAGGAGCAGATACGCAGTATTTT CSARESGADTQYF
TRBJ1-1 - TRBD1 TRBV12-3/TRBV12-4 TGTGCCAGCAGTTTCGGCGGTGACAGGGCCACTGAAGCTTTCTTT CASSFGGDRATEAFF
TRBJ2-2 few - TRBV9 TGTGCCAGCAGCCCCAATGGGGGAAACACCGGGGAGCTGTTTTTT CASSPNGGNTGELFF
TRBJ1-5 - TRBD1 TRBV20-1 TGCAGTGCTAGAGGTGGAGACAGGGATATCAATCAGCCCCAGCATTTT CSARGGDRDINQPQHF
TRBJ1-1 - - TRBV3-1 TGTGCCAGCAGCCACCACCCCGACAGGTCGGGTGAAGCTTTCTTT CASSHHPDRSGEAFF
TRBJ2-3 few - TRBV7-2 TGTGCCAGCAGCTTAATGTTCTATAGCACAGATACGCAGTATTTT CASSLMFYSTDTQYF
TRBJ2-1 - - TRBV6-2/TRBV6-3 TGTGCCAGCAGTCGACTGTACAATGAGCAGTTCTTC CASSRLYNEQFF
TRBJ2-7 - TRBD1 TRBV9 TGTGCCAGCAGCCAGGGGACAGACAACTACGAGCAGTACTTC CASSQGTDNYEQYF
TRBJ1-1 - - TRBV7-9 TGTGCCAGCAGCCCATCGATGGGCACTGAAGCTTTCTTT CASSPSMGTEAFF
TRBJ1-1 few - TRBV7-9 TGTGCCAGCAGCTTTAATCCGGTTGGAACTGAAGCTTTCTTT CASSFNPVGTEAFF
TRBJ2-5 - - TRBV20-1 TGCAGTGCTGACGGATGGAGGGTCGCAGAGACCCAGTACTTC CSADGWRVAETQYF
TRBJ1-1 - - TRBV4-2 TGTGCCAGCAGCCAAGAGGTGGGGGTTAGGGACACTGAAGCTTTCTTT CASSQEVGVRDTEAFF
TRBJ1-4 - TRBD1 TRBV5-1 TGCGCCAGCAGCCGGGGACAGGGGCTTAATGAAAAACTGTTTTTT CASSRGQGLNEKLFF